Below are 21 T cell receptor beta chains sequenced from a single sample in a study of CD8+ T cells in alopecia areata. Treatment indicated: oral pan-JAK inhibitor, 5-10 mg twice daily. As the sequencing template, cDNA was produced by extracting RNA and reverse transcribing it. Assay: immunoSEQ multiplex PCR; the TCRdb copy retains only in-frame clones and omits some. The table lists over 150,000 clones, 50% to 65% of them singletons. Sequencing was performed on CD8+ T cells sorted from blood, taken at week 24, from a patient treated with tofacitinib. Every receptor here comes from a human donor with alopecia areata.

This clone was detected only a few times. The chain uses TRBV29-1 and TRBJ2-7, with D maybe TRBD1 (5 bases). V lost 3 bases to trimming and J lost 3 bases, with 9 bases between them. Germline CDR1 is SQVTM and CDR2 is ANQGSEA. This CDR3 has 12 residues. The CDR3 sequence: CSVESDSYEQYF. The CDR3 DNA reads TGCAGCGTTGAGTCTGACAGCTACGAGCAGTACTTC.

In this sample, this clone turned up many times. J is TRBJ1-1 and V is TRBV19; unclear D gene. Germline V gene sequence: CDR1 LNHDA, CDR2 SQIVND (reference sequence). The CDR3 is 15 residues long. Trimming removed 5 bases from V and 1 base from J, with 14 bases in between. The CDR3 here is CASSLAPGRNTEAFF. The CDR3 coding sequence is TGTGCCAGTAGTTTAGCCCCCGGGCGGAACACTGAAGCTTTCTTT.

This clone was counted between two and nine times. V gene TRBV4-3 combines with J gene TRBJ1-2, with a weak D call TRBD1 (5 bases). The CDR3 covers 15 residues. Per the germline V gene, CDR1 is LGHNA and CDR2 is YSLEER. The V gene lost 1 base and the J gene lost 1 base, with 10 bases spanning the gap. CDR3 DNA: TGCGCCAGCAGCCAAGCGGCGCAGGGTAACTATGGCTACACCTTC. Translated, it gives CASSQAAQGNYGYTF.

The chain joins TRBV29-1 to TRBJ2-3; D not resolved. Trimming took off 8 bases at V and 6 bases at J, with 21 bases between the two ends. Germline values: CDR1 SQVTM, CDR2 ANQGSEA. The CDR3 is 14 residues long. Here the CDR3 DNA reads TGCAGCCCCAAGAAGGTCCGACCCACGGATACGCAGTATTTT. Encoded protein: CSPKKVRPTDTQYF.

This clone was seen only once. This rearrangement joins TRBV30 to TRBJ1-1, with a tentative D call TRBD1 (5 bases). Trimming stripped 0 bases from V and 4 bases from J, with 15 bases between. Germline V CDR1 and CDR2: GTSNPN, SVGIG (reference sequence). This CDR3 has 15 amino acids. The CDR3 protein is CAWSVPDRRGTEAFF. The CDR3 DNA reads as TGTGCCTGGAGTGTCCCGGACCGGAGGGGCACTGAAGCTTTCTTT.

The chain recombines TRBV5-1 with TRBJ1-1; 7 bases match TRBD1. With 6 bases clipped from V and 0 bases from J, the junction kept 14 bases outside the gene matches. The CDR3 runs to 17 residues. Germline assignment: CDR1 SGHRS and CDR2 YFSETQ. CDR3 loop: CASTRGQWDVLNTEAFF. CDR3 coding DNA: TGCGCCAGCACACGGGGACAGTGGGACGTCTTGAACACTGAAGCTTTCTTT.

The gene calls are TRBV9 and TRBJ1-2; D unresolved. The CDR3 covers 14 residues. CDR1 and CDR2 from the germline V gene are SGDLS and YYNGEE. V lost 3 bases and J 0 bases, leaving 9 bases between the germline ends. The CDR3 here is CASSGEFPNYGYTF. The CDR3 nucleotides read TGTGCCAGCAGCGGAGAATTCCCTAACTATGGCTACACCTTC.

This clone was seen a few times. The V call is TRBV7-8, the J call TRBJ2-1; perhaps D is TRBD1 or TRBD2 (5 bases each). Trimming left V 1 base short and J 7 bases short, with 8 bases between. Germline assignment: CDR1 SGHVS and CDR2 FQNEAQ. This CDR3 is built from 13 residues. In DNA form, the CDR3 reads TGTGCCAGCAGCTTAGTTGGGGGTAATGAGCAGTTCTTC. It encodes CASSLVGGNEQFF.

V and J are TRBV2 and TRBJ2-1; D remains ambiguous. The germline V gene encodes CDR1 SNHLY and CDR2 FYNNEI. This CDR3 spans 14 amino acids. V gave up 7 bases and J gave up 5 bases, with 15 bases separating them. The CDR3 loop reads CASTGGSTNNEQFF. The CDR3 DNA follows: TGTGCCAGCACGGGTGGGTCTACCAACAATGAGCAGTTCTTC. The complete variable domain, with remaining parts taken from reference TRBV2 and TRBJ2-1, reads EPEVTQTPSHQVTQMGQEVILRCVPISNHLYFYWYRQILGQKVEFLVSFYNNEISEKSEIFDDQFSVERPDGSNFTLKIRSTKLEDSAMYFCASTGGSTNNEQFFGPGTRLTVL.

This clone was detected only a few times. CDR3 in amino acids: CASSQGRTSQETQYF. For the CDR3, the DNA is TGCGCCAGCAGCCAAGGCCGGACTTCCCAAGAGACCCAGTACTTC. This chain connects TRBV4-3 to TRBJ2-5; D might be TRBD2 (5 bases). This CDR3 is 15 amino acids long. The germline V and J ends were trimmed by 1 base and 1 base, with 10 bases remaining between them. Germline V gene sequence: CDR1 LGHNA, CDR2 YSLEER.

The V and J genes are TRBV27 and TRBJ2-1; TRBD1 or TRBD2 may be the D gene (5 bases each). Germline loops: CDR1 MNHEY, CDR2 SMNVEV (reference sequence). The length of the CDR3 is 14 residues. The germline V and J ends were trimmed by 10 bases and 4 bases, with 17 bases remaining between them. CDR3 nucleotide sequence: TGTGCCACCGCCCCCGGGGCCAATTACAATGAGCAGTTCTTC. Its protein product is CATAPGANYNEQFF.

CDR3 amino acids: CAWSFGGTEAFF. The CDR3 DNA is TGTGCCTGGAGTTTTGGAGGCACTGAAGCTTTCTTT. The chain recombines TRBV30 with TRBJ1-1; D unclear. Trimming took 2 bases from V and 4 from J, leaving 8 bases between them. There are 12 residues in the CDR3. The germline V gene encodes CDR1 GTSNPN and CDR2 SVGIG (reference sequence).

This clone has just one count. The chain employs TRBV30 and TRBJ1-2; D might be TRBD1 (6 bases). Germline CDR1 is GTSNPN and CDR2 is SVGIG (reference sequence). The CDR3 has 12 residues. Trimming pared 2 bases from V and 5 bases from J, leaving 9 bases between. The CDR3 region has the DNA TGTGCCTGGAGTACGAGGGGGTATGGCTACACCTTC. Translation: CAWSTRGYGYTF. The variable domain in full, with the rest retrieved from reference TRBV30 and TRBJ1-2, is SQTIHQWPATLVQPVGSPLSLECTVEGTSNPNLYWYRQAAGRGLQLLFYSVGIGQISSEVPQNLSASRPQDRQFILSSKKLLLSDSGFYLCAWSTRGYGYTFGSGTRLTVV.

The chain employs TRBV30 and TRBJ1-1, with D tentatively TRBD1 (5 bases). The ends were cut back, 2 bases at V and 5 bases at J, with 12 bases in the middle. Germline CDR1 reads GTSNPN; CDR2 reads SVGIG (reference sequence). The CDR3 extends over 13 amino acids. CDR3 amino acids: CAWSTGVETEAFF. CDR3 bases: TGTGCCTGGAGTACGGGGGTAGAGACTGAAGCTTTCTTT. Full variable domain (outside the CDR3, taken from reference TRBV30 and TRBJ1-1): SQTIHQWPATLVQPVGSPLSLECTVEGTSNPNLYWYRQAAGRGLQLLFYSVGIGQISSEVPQNLSASRPQDRQFILSSKKLLLSDSGFYLCAWSTGVETEAFFGQGTRLTVV.

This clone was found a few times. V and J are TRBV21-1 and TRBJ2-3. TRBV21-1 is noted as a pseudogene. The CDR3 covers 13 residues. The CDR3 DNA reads TGTGCCAGCCGAGGACTGGGGCGAGATACGCAGTATTTT. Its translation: CASRGLGRDTQYF.

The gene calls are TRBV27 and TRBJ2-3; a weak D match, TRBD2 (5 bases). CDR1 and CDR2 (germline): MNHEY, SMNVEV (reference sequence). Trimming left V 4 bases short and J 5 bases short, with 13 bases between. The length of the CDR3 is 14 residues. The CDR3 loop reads CASSSRLAIDTQYF. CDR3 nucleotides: TGTGCCAGCAGTTCCCGGTTAGCGATAGATACGCAGTATTTT.

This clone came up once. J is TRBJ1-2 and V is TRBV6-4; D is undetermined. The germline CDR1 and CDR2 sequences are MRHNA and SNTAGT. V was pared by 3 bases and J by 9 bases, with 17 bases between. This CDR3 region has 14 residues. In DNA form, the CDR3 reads TGTGCCAGCAGTGAGGTGTTAGACTCGGGCCGCTACACCTTC. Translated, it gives CASSEVLDSGRYTF.

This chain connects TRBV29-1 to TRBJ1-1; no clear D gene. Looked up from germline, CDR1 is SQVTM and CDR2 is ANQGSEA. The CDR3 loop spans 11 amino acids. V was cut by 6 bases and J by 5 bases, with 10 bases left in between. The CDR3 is CSVPEATEAFF. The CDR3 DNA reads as TGCAGCGTCCCTGAGGCGACTGAAGCTTTCTTT.

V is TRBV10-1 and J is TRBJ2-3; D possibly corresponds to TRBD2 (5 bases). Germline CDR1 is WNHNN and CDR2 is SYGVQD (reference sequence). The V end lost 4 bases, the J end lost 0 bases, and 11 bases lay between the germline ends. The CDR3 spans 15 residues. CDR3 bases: TGCGCCAGCAGTGGAACCAGCGGAAGCACAGATACGCAGTATTTT. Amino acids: CASSGTSGSTDTQYF.

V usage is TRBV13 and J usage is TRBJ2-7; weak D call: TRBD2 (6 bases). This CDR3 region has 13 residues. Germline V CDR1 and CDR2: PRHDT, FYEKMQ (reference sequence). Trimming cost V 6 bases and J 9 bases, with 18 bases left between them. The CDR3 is CASSKGLQKAQYF. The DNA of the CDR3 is TGTGCCAGCAGTAAGGGACTCCAAAAGGCGCAGTACTTC. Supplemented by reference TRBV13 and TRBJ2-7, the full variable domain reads AAGVIQSPRHLIKEKRETATLKCYPIPRHDTVYWYQQGPGQDPQFLISFYEKMQSDKGSIPDRFSAQQFSDYHSELNMSSLELGDSALYFCASSKGLQKAQYFGPGTRLTVT.

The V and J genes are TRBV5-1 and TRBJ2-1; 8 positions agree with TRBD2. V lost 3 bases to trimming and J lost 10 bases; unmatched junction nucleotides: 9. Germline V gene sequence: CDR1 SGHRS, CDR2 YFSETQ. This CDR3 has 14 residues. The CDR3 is CASSSYGGAEEQFF. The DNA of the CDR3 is TGCGCCAGCAGCTCCTACGGGGGGGCGGAGGAGCAGTTCTTC.